The count of the clone carrying this T cell receptor (beta chain) is one. This sample is drawn from a study of tumor-infiltrating lymphocytes in oesophageal squamous cell carcinoma. TCRdb recomputed calls from the PCR reads with MiXCR, one row per CDR3 protein. The table lists fewer than 25,000 distinct CDR3 sequences, approximately 37% of them singletons, with about 19% in the top ten. This CDR3 is built from 12 residues. What was sequenced was esophageal tumor tissue. The TCR comes from a female donor with esophageal squamous cell carcinoma. This chain joins TRBV7-1 and TRBJ2-1, with D unclear. The assigned J gene may be wrong: the sequence end matches TRBJ2-5 better. TRBV7-1 is sorted into the ORF group, with uncertain function. The CDR3 DNA follows: TGTGCCAGCAGCTCAAATGGGGAGACCCAGTACTTC. This sequence encodes CASSSNGETQYF.